The rows below give T cell receptor beta chains drawn from one sample of a study of blood T cell repertoires in COVID-19. Sequenced by immunoSEQ multiplex PCR; TCRdb stores in-frame clones only, minus some. Of 300,000 to 500,000 clones in the sample, 88% are singletons; the top ten hold roughly 1.9%. The sequencing sample was made of PBMCs or T cells enriched from blood (not recorded which). The source of these receptors is a woman between 35 and 50 years old with acute COVID-19. Each CDR3 is given with its conserved first and last residue. The D gene is left open where the match is weak. Clone size is not always given. Where it is, it says once, few, many or a class for expanded clones.

d_call clone_size j_call v_call cdr3_nt cdr3_aa
TRBD2 - TRBJ2-1 TRBV19 TGTGCCAGTAGTATCCTCCCAGCGGGGGTAAACAATGAGCAGTTCTTC CASSILPAGVNNEQFF
TRBD1 - TRBJ2-7 TRBV5-1 TGCGCCAGCAGCTTGTGGGGGGACAGGGGCCGCGAGCAGTACTTC CASSLWGDRGREQYF
TRBD2 - TRBJ2-5 TRBV24-1 TGTGCCACCAGTGACACTAGACTAGCGGGGGCGACCCAGTACTTC CATSDTRLAGATQYF
TRBD2 once TRBJ2-1 TRBV9 TGTGCCAGCAGCGTGAAACCTAGCGGGGGTCACTCCTACAATGAGCAGTTCTTC CASSVKPSGGHSYNEQFF
TRBD2 - TRBJ2-7 TRBV9 TGTGCCAGCAGCTTAGACCCGGGGAGGGCCTACGAGCAGTACTTC CASSLDPGRAYEQYF
- - TRBJ1-3 TRBV6-5 TGTGCCAGCAGTTTAGCTGGAAACACCATATATTTT CASSLAGNTIYF
- - TRBJ1-5 TRBV7-7 TGTGCCAGCAGCTTCCCCTCGGGTAGCAATCAGCCCCAGCATTTT CASSFPSGSNQPQHF
- - TRBJ1-1 TRBV3-1/TRBV3-2 TGTGCCAGCAGCCATTACGGGGGAGGCTACACTGAAGCTTTCTTT CASSHYGGGYTEAFF
- - TRBJ2-1 TRBV25-1 TGTGCCAGCAGTGACCCCGGACTATACAATGAGCAGTTCTTC CASSDPGLYNEQFF
TRBD1 - TRBJ2-2 TRBV14 TGTGCCAGCAGCCGCAGGACAGGGTCCGGGGAGCTGTTTTTT CASSRRTGSGELFF
- - TRBJ1-1 TRBV5-1 TGCGCCAGCAGCTTGGGGGCCCAGAACACTGAAGCTTTCTTT CASSLGAQNTEAFF
- - TRBJ1-4 TRBV19 TGTGCCAGTAGTATGGGAGCATGGCGGTTTGAAGAAAAACTGTTTTTT CASSMGAWRFEEKLFF
- - TRBJ1-5 TRBV6-1 TGTGCCAGCAGTGAAGGGGAGGGTTGGAATCAGCCCCAGCATTTT CASSEGEGWNQPQHF
- - TRBJ1-2 TRBV6-5 TGTGCCAGCAGTTACTCGATAGAGTCATACTATGGCTACACCTTC CASSYSIESYYGYTF
- - TRBJ2-2 TRBV5-4 TGTGCCAGCAGCCGGGGAGCTCCCGGGGAGCTGTTTTTT CASSRGAPGELFF
- - TRBJ2-7 TRBV4-1 TGCGCCAGCAGCCAACTCCCCCCTAGAGAGCAGTACTTC CASSQLPPREQYF
TRBD1 - TRBJ2-7 TRBV5-4 TGTGCCAGCAGCGTCAGGACAGGGGGAGGCTACGAGCAGTACTTC CASSVRTGGGYEQYF
TRBD2 - TRBJ2-7 TRBV2 TGTGCCAGCAGTTTCCAGACTAGCGGGGCCAACGAGCAGTACTTC CASSFQTSGANEQYF
- - TRBJ1-2 TRBV6-5 TGTGCCAGCAGGAGACAGGTTTCGGGGTATGGCTACACCTTC CASRRQVSGYGYTF
TRBD1 - TRBJ1-2 TRBV2 TGTGCCAGCACAGGGACAGGGGGTGGCTACACCTTC CASTGTGGGYTF
- - TRBJ2-1 TRBV12-3/TRBV12-4 TGTGCCAGCAGTTTATTTCAGGACAATGAGCAGTTCTTC CASSLFQDNEQFF
- - TRBJ1-1 TRBV25-1 TGTGCCAGCAGTGATCCAAGGGGGATGGCGGATGAAGCTTTCTTT CASSDPRGMADEAFF
TRBD1 - TRBJ1-3 TRBV29-1 TGCAGCGTACAAACAGGGGGTGGTGGAAACACCATATATTTT CSVQTGGGGNTIYF
TRBD1 - TRBJ2-2 TRBV24-1 TGTGCCACCAGTGACACCGGGACAGAGCACACCGGGGAGCTGTTTTTT CATSDTGTEHTGELFF
TRBD1 once TRBJ2-7 TRBV5-1 TGCGCCAGCAGCCCCACAGAAGGACAGGCATACTCCTACGAGCAGTACTTC CASSPTEGQAYSYEQYF
TRBD2 - TRBJ2-1 TRBV19 TGTGCCAGTAGTATAGGGACTAGTAGGGATGAGCAGTTCTTC CASSIGTSRDEQFF
- - TRBJ2-2 TRBV5-1 TGCGCCAGCAGCTTGTCAGCGAACACCGGGGAGCTGTTTTTT CASSLSANTGELFF
- few TRBJ1-6 TRBV5-5 TGTGCCAGCAGCTTATCAGGAACCTATAATTCACCCCTCCACTTT CASSLSGTYNSPLHF
- - TRBJ2-3 TRBV2 TGTGCCAGCAGAGGGAGCGGACAGTTCCCAGATACGCAGTATTTT CASRGSGQFPDTQYF
TRBD2 - TRBJ2-5 TRBV28 TGTGCCAGCAGTTTGCCTTCGGGGGGAGGGGAGACCCAGTACTTC CASSLPSGGGETQYF
- - TRBJ2-7 TRBV3-1/TRBV3-2 TGTGCCAGCAGCCATGGCCTAGGCTACGAGCAGTACTTC CASSHGLGYEQYF
TRBD2 - TRBJ2-1 TRBV29-1 TGCAGCGCCCGGCGGACTAGCGGGGGGGGGCATGAGCAGTTCTTC CSARRTSGGGHEQFF
TRBD1 - TRBJ2-7 TRBV11-2 TGTGCCAGCAGCCTAGGGACAGGGACCGAGCAGTACTTC CASSLGTGTEQYF
- - TRBJ2-2 TRBV24-1 TGTGCCACCAGTGAAAGAGAGAACACCGGGGAGCTGTTTTTT CATSERENTGELFF
TRBD1 - TRBJ2-7 TRBV29-1 TGCAGCGTAATGAAATGGGACAGGCGGCTTGTACGCTACGGGCAGTACTTC CSVMKWDRRLVRYGQYF
TRBD1 - TRBJ2-7 TRBV11-2 TGTGCCAGCAGCTTGACAGGGGACGAGCAGTACTTC CASSLTGDEQYF
- - TRBJ2-3 TRBV11-2 TGTGCCAGCAGCCCGGGACGGGGGAGCACAGATACGCAGTATTTT CASSPGRGSTDTQYF
TRBD2 few TRBJ2-1 TRBV6-6 TGTGCCAGCAGTTACGAGCGGGGGGGTTACAATGAGCAGTTCTTC CASSYERGGYNEQFF
TRBD2 - TRBJ2-3 TRBV18 TGTGCCAGCTCACCAAGCCAGCGGGGAGCTAGCACAGATACGCAGTATTTT CASSPSQRGASTDTQYF
- once TRBJ1-3 TRBV12-3/TRBV12-4 TGTGCCAGCCCGGTAGGAAACACCATATATTTT CASPVGNTIYF
TRBD1 - TRBJ2-1 TRBV4-1 TGCGCCAGCAGCCCATTGCGCGACAGGGGGCTAATCAATGAGCAGTTCTTC CASSPLRDRGLINEQFF
- - TRBJ2-7 TRBV7-9 TGTGCCAGCAGCTTACTTCATCAAGTACCCCCGGTGGAGCAGTACTTC CASSLLHQVPPVEQYF
TRBD2 - TRBJ2-1 TRBV10-1 TGCGCCAGCAGTGAGGGGATCGGGACTAAATACAATGAGCAGTTCTTC CASSEGIGTKYNEQFF
- - TRBJ2-7 TRBV5-1 TGCGCCAGCAGCTTGGCAAACTCGGAGCAGTACTTC CASSLANSEQYF
- few TRBJ1-6 TRBV18 TGTGCCAGCTCACCACAGGGGCGGTATAATTCACCCCTCCACTTT CASSPQGRYNSPLHF
- - TRBJ1-1 TRBV5-8 TGTGCCAGCAGCCTCTTCAGGGGCGATAAGGCTTTCTTT CASSLFRGDKAFF
TRBD1 - TRBJ1-2 TRBV25-1 TGTGCCAGCAAGACAGGGAATGATTATGGCTACACCTTC CASKTGNDYGYTF
TRBD1 many TRBJ1-2 TRBV27 TGTGCCAGCACCTCCAGGGGGGCAGGGTATGGCTACACCTTC CASTSRGAGYGYTF
TRBD1 - TRBJ1-5 TRBV9 TGTGCCAGCAGCGTAGGGGACAGTAATCAGCCCCAGCATTTT CASSVGDSNQPQHF
- - TRBJ2-2 TRBV10-2 TGCGCCAGCAGCAGGGGGGAAGTTGGGGAGCTGTTTTTT CASSRGEVGELFF
- - TRBJ2-3 TRBV7-2 TGTGCCAGCAGCTTAAAGCTTCGGCCGCAGGATGCTGATACGCAGTATTTT CASSLKLRPQDADTQYF
TRBD1 - TRBJ1-5 TRBV9 TGTGCCAGCAGCGCTCAGGGGGCTGGTCAGCCCCAGCATTTT CASSAQGAGQPQHF
TRBD1 - TRBJ1-3 TRBV9 TGTGCCAGCAGCGTAGAGGGACAGGGGAGAAACACCATATATTTT CASSVEGQGRNTIYF
- - TRBJ1-6 TRBV5-4 TGTGCCAGCAGCTTGGGGGGGCAGGAACGTTCACCCCTCCACTTT CASSLGGQERSPLHF
- - TRBJ2-7 TRBV13 TGTGCCAGCAGCATCCTCCGGGACACGGTAGACGAGCAGTACTTC CASSILRDTVDEQYF
- - TRBJ1-6 TRBV12-2 TGTGCAAGTCGCTTAGCGTGCGGGGGGAGCTCTCCACCCCTCCACTTT CASRLACGGSSPPLHF